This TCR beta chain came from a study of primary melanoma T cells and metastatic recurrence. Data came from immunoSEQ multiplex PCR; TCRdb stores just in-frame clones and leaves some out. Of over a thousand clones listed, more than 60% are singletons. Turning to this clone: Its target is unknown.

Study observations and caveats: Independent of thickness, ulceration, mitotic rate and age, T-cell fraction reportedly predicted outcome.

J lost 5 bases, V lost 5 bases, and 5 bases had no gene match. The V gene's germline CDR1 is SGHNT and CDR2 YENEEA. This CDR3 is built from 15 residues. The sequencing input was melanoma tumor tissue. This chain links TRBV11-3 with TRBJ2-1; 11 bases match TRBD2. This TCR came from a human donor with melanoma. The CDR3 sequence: CASSLTSGGNNEQFF. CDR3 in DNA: TGTGCCAGCAGCCTAACTAGCGGGGGCAACAATGAGCAGTTCTTC.